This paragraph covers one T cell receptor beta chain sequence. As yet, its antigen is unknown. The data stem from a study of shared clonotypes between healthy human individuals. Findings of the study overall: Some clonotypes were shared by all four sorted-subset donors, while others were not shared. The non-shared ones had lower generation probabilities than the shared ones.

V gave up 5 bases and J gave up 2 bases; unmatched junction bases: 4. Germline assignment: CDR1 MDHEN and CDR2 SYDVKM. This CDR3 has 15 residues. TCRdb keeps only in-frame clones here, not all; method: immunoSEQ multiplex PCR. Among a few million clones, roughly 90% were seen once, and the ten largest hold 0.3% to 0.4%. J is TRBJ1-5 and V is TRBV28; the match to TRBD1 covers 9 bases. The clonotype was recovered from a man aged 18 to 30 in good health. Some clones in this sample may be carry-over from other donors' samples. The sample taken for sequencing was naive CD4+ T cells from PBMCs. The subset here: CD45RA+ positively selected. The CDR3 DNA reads TGTGCCAGCAGTCAAAGGACAGGGGGCAATCAGCCCCAGCATTTT. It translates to CASSQRTGGNQPQHF.